This is a list of T cell receptor beta chains from one sample in a study of T cell changes during pregnancy in multiple sclerosis. Clones were read by immunoSEQ multiplex PCR, and TCRdb kept only the in-frame ones, dropping some. The sample yields about 60,000 clones, about 91% seen once. Material: peripheral blood, obtained before pregnancy. Every receptor here comes from a female donor with multiple sclerosis, enrolled in a pregnancy study. Both conserved end residues are part of each CDR3. A D gene is named only where the DNA matches it firmly. A row's size may be missing; if present it is once, few, many or a size class.

d_gene	v_gene	j_gene	abundance	CDR3aa	CDR3nt
NA	TRBV7-9	TRBJ1-5	NA	CASSLRGSNQPQHF	TGTGCCAGCAGCTTAAGAGGGAGCAATCAGCCCCAGCATTTT
NA	TRBV19	TRBJ2-1	once	CASTNQGGLVDEQFF	TGTGCCAGTACTAACCAGGGGGGTCTGGTCGATGAGCAGTTCTTC
TRBD1	TRBV11-2	TRBJ1-4	NA	CASSSPGTGLEKLFF	TGTGCCAGCAGCTCCCCCGGGACAGGGCTGGAAAAACTGTTTTTT
NA	TRBV5-6	TRBJ2-1	NA	CASSFTEGVSYNEQFF	TGTGCCAGCAGCTTCACAGAGGGTGTCTCCTACAATGAGCAGTTCTTC
NA	TRBV27	TRBJ2-7	NA	CASSFGGARAYEQYF	TGTGCCAGCAGTTTTGGGGGGGCGAGGGCCTACGAGCAGTACTTC
NA	TRBV15	TRBJ1-5	NA	CATSRGAGSNQPQHF	TGTGCCACCAGCAGAGGAGCGGGTAGCAATCAGCCCCAGCATTTT
TRBD2	TRBV7-2	TRBJ2-7	NA	CASSRLLTSGDVSYEQYF	TGTGCCAGCAGCCGATTGCTGACTAGCGGGGATGTTTCCTACGAGCAGTACTTC
TRBD1	TRBV19	TRBJ1-1	NA	CASSMQGTGRLGTEAFF	TGTGCCAGTAGTATGCAGGGGACAGGGAGGCTTGGCACTGAAGCTTTCTTT
NA	TRBV18	TRBJ1-1	NA	CASSLHAQGLNTEAFF	TGTGCCAGCTCACTTCACGCACAGGGCTTGAACACTGAAGCTTTCTTT
NA	TRBV29-1	TRBJ1-1	NA	CSAGRLGQLNTEAFF	TGCAGCGCTGGCCGACTCGGACAGCTGAACACTGAAGCTTTCTTT
TRBD1	TRBV6-1	TRBJ2-5	NA	CASSDPWGQWDQETQYF	TGTGCCAGCAGTGACCCATGGGGACAGTGGGACCAAGAGACCCAGTACTTC
TRBD1	TRBV4-3	TRBJ1-1	few	CASSQDRGLTEAFF	TGCGCCAGCAGCCAGGACAGGGGGCTGACTGAAGCTTTCTTT
NA	TRBV21-1	TRBJ1-6	NA	CASSYRETSNSPLHF	TGTGCCAGCAGCTATCGGGAGACCAGTAATTCACCCCTCCACTTT
TRBD1	TRBV6-5	TRBJ1-2	NA	CASSYTTGPFYGYTF	TGTGCCAGCAGTTACACGACAGGGCCCTTCTATGGCTACACCTTC
TRBD2	TRBV7-6	TRBJ2-7	NA	CASSRGTSGGTSYEQYF	TGTGCCAGCAGCCGCGGGACTAGCGGGGGTACGTCCTACGAGCAGTACTTC
NA	TRBV30	TRBJ2-6	NA	CAWSWDSDSYSGANVLTF	TGTGCCTGGAGTTGGGATTCTGACAGCTACTCTGGGGCCAACGTCCTGACTTTC
TRBD2	TRBV7-3	TRBJ2-5	NA	CASSLTAGGPQETQYF	TGTGCCAGCAGCTTAACTGCGGGGGGCCCCCAAGAGACCCAGTACTTC
NA	TRBV9	TRBJ1-5	NA	CASSVQGFSNQPQHF	TGTGCCAGCAGCGTACAGGGTTTTAGCAATCAGCCCCAGCATTTT
TRBD1	TRBV7-6	TRBJ2-2	NA	CASSFHRGPTGELFF	TGTGCCAGCAGCTTCCACAGGGGGCCCACCGGGGAGCTGTTTTTT
TRBD1	TRBV5-1	TRBJ2-1	NA	CASSLVGTGNEQFF	TGCGCCAGCAGCTTGGTTGGGACAGGGAATGAGCAGTTCTTC
TRBD1	TRBV4-2	TRBJ1-1	few	CASSQDAQGSEAFF	TGTGCCAGCAGCCAAGATGCACAGGGGTCTGAAGCTTTCTTT
TRBD1	TRBV12-5	TRBJ1-2	few	CASGFQGANYGYTF	TGTGCTAGTGGTTTCCAGGGGGCTAACTATGGCTACACCTTC
NA	TRBV28	TRBJ1-4	few	CASSSAGSPNEKLFF	TGTGCCAGCAGTTCCGCCGGGTCCCCTAATGAAAAACTGTTTTTT
TRBD1	TRBV4-2	TRBJ2-1	NA	CASSQEAEGQGVMDEQFF	TGTGCCAGCAGCCAAGAAGCCGAAGGACAGGGGGTTATGGATGAGCAGTTCTTC
NA	TRBV7-6	TRBJ2-7	NA	CASSLYSGGASTLEQYF	TGTGCCAGCAGCTTATACAGTGGGGGGGCGTCAACACTTGAGCAGTACTTC
NA	TRBV2	TRBJ2-2	NA	CASSDQGHTGELFF	TGTGCCAGCAGTGACCAGGGCCACACCGGGGAGCTGTTTTTT
NA	TRBV27	TRBJ1-1	NA	CASSFRVNRYTEAFF	TGTGCCAGCAGTTTCCGTGTTAACAGGTACACTGAAGCTTTCTTT
NA	TRBV27	TRBJ1-5	few	CASWGGNQPQHF	TGTGCCAGCTGGGGGGGCAATCAGCCCCAGCATTTT
TRBD2	TRBV10-1	TRBJ2-1	NA	CASTGTSDNEQFF	TGCGCCAGCACCGGGACTAGCGATAATGAGCAGTTCTTC
NA	TRBV2	TRBJ1-3	NA	CATGGVKSGNTIYF	TGTGCCACCGGCGGGGTAAAATCTGGAAACACCATATATTTT
TRBD2	TRBV27	TRBJ2-3	NA	CASSLLGTSRGDTQYF	TGTGCCAGCAGTTTATTAGGGACTAGTCGGGGGGATACGCAGTATTTT
TRBD1	TRBV7-3	TRBJ1-2	NA	CASSLGQGYGYTF	TGTGCCAGCAGCTTGGGACAGGGCTATGGCTACACCTTC
NA	TRBV12-5	TRBJ1-2	once	CASGLASVGYTF	TGTGCTAGTGGTTTGGCCTCTGTTGGCTACACCTTC
NA	TRBV4-2	TRBJ1-2	NA	CASSSETARAGGYTF	TGTGCCAGCAGCTCCGAGACAGCGCGGGCGGGGGGCTACACCTTC
TRBD1	TRBV19	TRBJ1-3	NA	CASSWGQGSGNTIYF	TGTGCCAGTAGTTGGGGACAGGGGTCTGGAAACACCATATATTTT
NA	TRBV9	TRBJ2-5	NA	CASSVGLGLAVQETQYF	TGTGCCAGCAGCGTAGGGCTGGGTCTGGCGGTTCAGGAGACCCAGTACTTC
TRBD1	TRBV11-2	TRBJ2-3	NA	CASSLVTGPDTQYF	TGTGCCAGCAGCTTAGTGACAGGGCCGGATACGCAGTATTTT
TRBD1	TRBV11-2	TRBJ2-7	NA	CASSLVNRDRGCEQYF	TGTGCCAGCAGCTTAGTTAACCGGGACAGGGGATGCGAGCAGTACTTC
TRBD1	TRBV28	TRBJ2-7	NA	CASKGALRTYEQYF	TGTGCCAGCAAGGGGGCCCTTAGGACCTACGAGCAGTACTTC
NA	TRBV23-1	TRBJ1-5	NA	CASGFRQGGDQPQHF	TGCGCCAGCGGATTCAGGCAAGGGGGGGATCAGCCCCAGCATTTT
NA	TRBV7-2	TRBJ2-7	NA	CASTLFGGAPNEQYF	TGTGCCAGCACCCTCTTTGGGGGCGCTCCCAACGAGCAGTACTTC
TRBD2	TRBV19	TRBJ2-4	once	CASSSLRTSGENIQYF	TGTGCCAGTAGTTCCCTGAGGACTAGCGGGGAAAACATTCAGTACTTC
TRBD2	TRBV30	TRBJ2-1	NA	CAWRSAGAYNEQFF	TGTGCCTGGCGGAGTGCGGGGGCCTACAATGAGCAGTTCTTC
NA	TRBV4-1	TRBJ1-6	NA	CASSQENTNPDSPLHF	TGCGCCAGCAGCCAAGAAAACACGAACCCTGATTCACCCCTCCACTTT
NA	TRBV28	TRBJ1-1	NA	CASSPSQGRNTEAFF	TGTGCCAGCAGTCCGTCACAGGGACGGAACACTGAAGCTTTCTTT
NA	TRBV19	TRBJ2-6	NA	CASSIDEGTGANVLTF	TGTGCCAGTAGTATAGATGAGGGCACCGGGGCCAACGTCCTGACTTTC
NA	TRBV11-2	TRBJ1-2	NA	CASSLGAALNYGYTF	TGTGCCAGCAGCTTAGGGGCCGCGCTTAACTATGGCTACACCTTC
NA	TRBV5-4	TRBJ1-2	once	CASSSGRRDYGYTF	TGTGCCAGCAGCTCGGGAAGGAGGGACTATGGCTACACCTTC
NA	TRBV5-1	TRBJ2-2	NA	CASSLESQINTGELFF	TGCGCCAGCAGCTTGGAATCGCAGATAAACACCGGGGAGCTGTTTTTT
TRBD2	TRBV13	TRBJ2-3	few	CASRTSGTDTQYF	TGTGCCAGCAGGACTAGCGGGACAGATACGCAGTATTTT
NA	TRBV7-2	TRBJ1-4	once	CASSPNRDGEKLFF	TGTGCCAGCAGCCCCAACAGGGATGGGGAAAAACTGTTTTTT
TRBD1	TRBV29-1	TRBJ2-1	NA	CSVLRLDRQSYNEQFF	TGCAGCGTTCTCCGGCTGGACAGGCAATCCTACAATGAGCAGTTCTTC
NA	TRBV11-2	TRBJ1-6	few	CASSFSGQRNSPLHF	TGTGCCAGCAGTTTCAGTGGACAGCGAAATTCACCCCTCCACTTT
TRBD2	TRBV30	TRBJ2-3	few	CAWSLGGTDTQYF	TGTGCCTGGAGTCTCGGGGGGACAGATACGCAGTATTTT
NA	TRBV25-1	TRBJ2-3	NA	CASRPGGGAGDTQYF	TGTGCCAGCAGGCCCGGCGGGGGCGCAGGGGATACGCAGTATTTT
NA	TRBV7-2	TRBJ1-1	NA	CASSLWQANTEAFF	TGTGCCAGCAGCTTATGGCAGGCCAACACTGAAGCTTTCTTT
NA	TRBV29-1	TRBJ2-7	NA	CSVEGGDSWEQYF	TGCAGCGTTGAAGGGGGGGACAGCTGGGAGCAGTACTTC